This T cell receptor (beta chain) was profiled in a study of T cells in Graves' hyperthyroidism and ophthalmopathy. Amplification of TCR beta CDR3 regions used RNA as the template. The study used the HTBI primer set for a first-round RT-PCR of the TCR CDR3. TCRdb re-called the multiplex PCR reads with MiXCR, one entry per CDR3 protein. The sample lists 45,000 to 50,000 distinct CDR3 sequences; over 45% were seen once. Germline-derived CDR1 and CDR2 are SGDLS and YYNGEE. CDR3 length equals 14 residues. Trimming took off 3 bases at V and 1 base at J, with 7 bases between the two ends. In its sample, this clonotype was seen many times. Patients were excluded for uncontrolled infection, other autoimmune disease, pregnancy or lactation.

The TCR originated in a woman in her forties or fifties with Graves' hyperthyroidism. The specimen sequenced was peripheral blood or thyroid tissue (not recorded which). The J gene is TRBJ2-2, the V gene TRBV9, with a possible D match to TRBD1 (5 bases). CDR3 sequence reads: CASSDGQNTGELFF. CDR3 DNA: TGTGCCAGCAGCGACGGACAGAACACCGGGGAGCTGTTTTTT.